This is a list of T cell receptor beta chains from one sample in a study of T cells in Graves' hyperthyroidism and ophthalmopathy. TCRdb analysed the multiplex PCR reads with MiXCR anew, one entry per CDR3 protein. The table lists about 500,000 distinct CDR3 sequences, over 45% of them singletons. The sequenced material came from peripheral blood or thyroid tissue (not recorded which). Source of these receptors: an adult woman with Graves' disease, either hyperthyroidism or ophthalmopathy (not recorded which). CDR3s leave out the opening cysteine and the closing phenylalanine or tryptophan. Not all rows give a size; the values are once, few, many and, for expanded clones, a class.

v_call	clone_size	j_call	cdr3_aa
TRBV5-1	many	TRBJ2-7	ASSFTVSYEQY
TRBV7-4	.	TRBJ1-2	ASSFWSTGVYGYT
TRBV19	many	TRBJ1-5	ASRDRSNQPQH
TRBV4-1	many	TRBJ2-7	ASSQAGASDVGQY
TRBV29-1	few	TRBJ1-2	SVSDSDGYT
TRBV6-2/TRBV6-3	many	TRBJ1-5	ASMGRLDQPQH
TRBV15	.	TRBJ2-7	ATSEQATYEQY
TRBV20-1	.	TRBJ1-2	SAKSLAET
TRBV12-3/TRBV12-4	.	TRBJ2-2	ASSLGLWTSPDSNTGELF
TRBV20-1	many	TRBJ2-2	SARRDSAGELF
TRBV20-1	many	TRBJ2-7	SASRGLAGPSPYEQY
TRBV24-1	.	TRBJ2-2	ATSYTLGTANTGELF
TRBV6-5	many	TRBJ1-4	ASRGSNEKLF
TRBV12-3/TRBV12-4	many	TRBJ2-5	ASSLVPGMGQETQY
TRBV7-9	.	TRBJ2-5	ASSHIPGTRFETQY
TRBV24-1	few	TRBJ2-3	ATSDSTSTDTQY
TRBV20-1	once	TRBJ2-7	SAGEFAYEQY
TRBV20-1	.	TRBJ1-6	SARTASSYNSPLH
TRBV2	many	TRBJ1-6	ASSIGVGSPLH
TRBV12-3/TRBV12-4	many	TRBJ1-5	ASRDEGYQPQH
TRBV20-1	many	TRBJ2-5	SARDIASGGGETQY
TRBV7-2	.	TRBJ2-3	ASKRVAGSTDTQY
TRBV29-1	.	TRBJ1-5	GTGRGNQPQH
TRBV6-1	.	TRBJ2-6	ASRYSKGVSGANVLT
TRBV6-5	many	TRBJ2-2	ASSYSRHTGELF
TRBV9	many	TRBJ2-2	ASSGGAGGPNTGELF
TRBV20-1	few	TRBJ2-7	SARKASGSYEQY
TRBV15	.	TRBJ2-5	ASSTSGRLGETQY
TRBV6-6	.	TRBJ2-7	ASRNRQGDYEQY
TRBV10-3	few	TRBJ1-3	AISESRRGGNTIY
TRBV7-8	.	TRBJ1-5	ACSVGENRNQPQH
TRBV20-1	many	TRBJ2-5	SSPGPQETQY
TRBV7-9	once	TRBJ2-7	ASSHRDRGSYGQY
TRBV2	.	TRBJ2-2	ASSERRRGELF
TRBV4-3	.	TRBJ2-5	ASSQDPGVGQETQY
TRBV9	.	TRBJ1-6	ASSGTGDPSPLH
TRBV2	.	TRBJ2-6	ASSERGADSGANVLT
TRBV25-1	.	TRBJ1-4	ASRGTRGNNEKLF
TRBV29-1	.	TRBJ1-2	SAESTQGARGYT
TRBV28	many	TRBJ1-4	ASVGHNEKLF
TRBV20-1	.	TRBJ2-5	SATSKGGSRETQY
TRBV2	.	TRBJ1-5	ASNRGGQLRQPQH
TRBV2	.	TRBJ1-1	ASSVVWRDTEAF
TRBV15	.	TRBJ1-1	AISSYRGNTEAF
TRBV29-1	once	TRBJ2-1	SVESGSPYNEQF
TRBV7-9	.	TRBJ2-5	ASSFGTHEETQY